These 14 T cell receptor beta chains were all obtained from the same sample, sequenced in a study of T-cell reconstitution after alpha-beta-depleted transplantation in children. This sample's TCRbeta library carried unique molecular identifier barcodes. MiXCR, run by TCRdb on the PCR reads, gives a single entry per CDR3 protein. Of 300,000 to 350,000 distinct CDR3 sequences detected, roughly 15% appear once; the ten largest clones hold roughly 41%. Sample: PBMCs, mostly from graft donor cells, taken 360 days after TCRalphabeta/CD19-depleted stem cell transplant. The origin of the receptors is a male patient between 2 and 10 years old who had a stem cell transplant for acute lymphoblastic leukemia, so the T cells may come from the graft donor.

This clonotype was recorded many times. The chain links TRBV5-6 to TRBJ2-2; no definite D call. V dropped 3 bases and J dropped 1 base, with 10 bases sitting between them. The germline gives CDR1 SGHDT, CDR2 YYEEEE. This CDR3 has 15 amino acids. The DNA of the CDR3 is TGTGCCAGCAGCTCCGGGTTGGGGAACACCGGGGAGCTGTTTTTT. Translated: CASSSGLGNTGELFF. The full variable domain, with the rest looked up from reference TRBV5-6 and TRBJ2-2, is DAGVTQSPTHLIKTRGQQVTLRCSPKSGHDTVSWYQQALGQGPQFIFQYYEEEERQRGNFPDRFSGHQFPNYSSELNVNALLLGDSALYLCASSSGLGNTGELFFGEGSRLTVL.

This clonotype was seen only a few times. This chain's CDR3 is CASSSLTTSRYNEQFF. The CDR3 nucleotides read TGCGCCAGCAGCTCGTTGACTACCTCCCGGTACAATGAGCAGTTCTTC. This rearrangement joins TRBV5-1 to TRBJ2-1, with D perhaps matching TRBD2 (5 bases). The CDR3 is 16 amino acids. Germline V gene data show CDR1 as SGHRS and CDR2 as YFSETQ. Trimming stripped 3 bases from V and 4 bases from J, with 17 bases between.

CDR3 loop: CASSQAGRSYNEQFF. The CDR3 coding sequence is TGTGCCAGCAGCCAGGCGGGGCGGTCGTACAATGAGCAGTTCTTC. The chain is built from TRBV7-2 and TRBJ2-1; perhaps TRBD2 as D (6 bases). The V end was cut by 5 bases, the J end by 4 bases, with 15 bases between. Germline V CDR1 and CDR2: SGHTA, FQGNSA. The CDR3 covers 15 residues.

This clonotype was counted many times. The J gene is TRBJ2-7, the V gene TRBV6-6, with D tentatively TRBD1 (5 bases). The CDR3 consists of 12 residues. Per the germline V gene, CDR1 is MNHNY and CDR2 is SVGAGI (reference sequence). V lost 3 bases to trimming and J lost 5 bases, with 8 bases between them. Here the CDR3 DNA reads TGTGCCAGCAGTTATAGGGGCCACGAGCAGTACTTC. Protein sequence: CASSYRGHEQYF.

This chain uses TRBV30 with TRBJ2-3, with D possibly TRBD2 on 6 matching bases. The CDR3 sequence is 11 residues long. V lost 0 bases and J lost 14, with 12 bases in between. In germline, CDR1 is GTSNPN, CDR2 SVGIG (reference sequence). The CDR3: CAWSVAGPVYF. CDR3 DNA sequence: TGTGCCTGGAGTGTGGCGGGGCCGGTGTATTTT.

The chain joins TRBV4-1 to TRBJ2-7; D assignment may be TRBD1 or TRBD2 (6 bases each). Germline CDR1 and CDR2: MGHRA and YSYEKL. Trimming shortened V by 0 bases and J by 2 bases, and 20 bases separated the two germline ends. The CDR3 sequence is 18 residues long. The DNA for the CDR3 is TGCGCCAGCAGCCAAGATGGGATGGGGGCCTGGGAGGCCTACGAGCAGTACTTC. Translating gives CASSQDGMGAWEAYEQYF.

This sequence joins TRBV4-1 and TRBJ1-5; 10 nucleotides align to TRBD1. Germline-derived CDR1 and CDR2 are MGHRA and YSYEKL. The CDR3 extends over 15 amino acids. J gave up 7 bases and V 0 bases, and 3 bases lay outside the gene matches. The CDR3: CASSQEGQGIQPQHF. CDR3 coding DNA: TGCGCCAGCAGCCAAGAGGGACAGGGGATACAGCCCCAGCATTTT.

This clonotype was seen a handful of times. The V call is TRBV6-1, the J call TRBJ2-7, with D possibly matching TRBD1 (6 bases). The ends were cut back, 6 bases at V and 4 bases at J, with 19 bases in the middle. Germline V lookup: CDR1 MNHNS, CDR2 SASEGT. This CDR3 spans 15 amino acids. Here the CDR3 DNA reads TGTGCCAGCAGCCAACGGTGGGGGCTGACTTACGAGCAGTACTTC. It yields the protein CASSQRWGLTYEQYF.

The chain couples TRBV9 to TRBJ2-5, with 10 bases matching TRBD2. This CDR3 is built from 15 residues. CDR1 is SGDLS, CDR2 YYNGEE, per germline. Unmatched junction bases numbered 8, after V lost 5 bases and J lost 4 bases. The CDR3 sequence: CASSESGRASETQYF. The CDR3 bases are TGTGCCAGCAGTGAAAGCGGGAGGGCCTCAGAGACCCAGTACTTC. The full variable domain, rest sourced from reference TRBV9 and TRBJ2-5, is DSGVTQTPKHLITATGQRVTLRCSPRSGDLSVYWYQQSLDQGLQFLIQYYNGEERAKGNILERFSAQQFPDLHSELNLSSLELGDSALYFCASSESGRASETQYFGPGTRLLVL.

The V gene is TRBV5-1, the J gene TRBJ2-3; the match to TRBD1 covers 12 bases. This CDR3 is 14 amino acids long. CDR1 is SGHRS and CDR2 is YFSETQ in the germline V gene. The junction had 4 bases not matched to a gene; V was cut back by 6 bases and J by 5 bases. This CDR3 reads CASKGDRGQDTQYF. The CDR3 DNA follows: TGCGCCAGCAAGGGGGACAGGGGGCAAGATACGCAGTATTTT.

The sample holds a few counts of this clonotype. The chain recombines TRBV20-1 with TRBJ2-5, with D possibly matching TRBD2 (5 bases). The CDR3 totals 13 residues. CDR1 and CDR2 from the germline V gene are DFQATT and SNEGSKA (reference sequence). V lost 2 bases and J 1 base, leaving 8 bases between the germline ends. CDR3 sequence reads: CSARSGPQETQYF. The CDR3 DNA follows: TGCAGTGCTAGAAGCGGTCCCCAAGAGACCCAGTACTTC.

Points on this clonotype: Compared with germline, one end of the junction differs, possibly owing to a read error. The chain recombines TRBV2 with TRBJ2-5; unclear D gene. CDR3 size: 11 residues. Germline V gene data show CDR1 as SNHLY and CDR2 as FYNNEI. The CDR3 sequence is CASSEGKPVGF. The CDR3, as DNA: TGTGCCAGCAGTGAAGGGAAACCCGTGGGGTTC.

The chain couples TRBV7-9 to TRBJ2-3; D is tentatively TRBD1 or TRBD2 (5 bases each). Trimming pared 2 bases from V and 3 bases from J, leaving 12 bases between. Germline V CDR1 and CDR2: SEHNR, FQNEAQ (reference sequence). The CDR3 is 15 residues long. CDR3 in DNA: TGTGCCAGCAGCTTAAGGCCGGGGCCGACAGATACGCAGTATTTT. Encoded protein: CASSLRPGPTDTQYF.

This clonotype was counted a few times. The CDR3 bases are TGTGCCAGCAGTGACGAGGGGACTAGCGGGAGTATAGGTGGCGACTACGAGCAGTACTTC. Translation: CASSDEGTSGSIGGDYEQYF. The rearrangement joins TRBV2 to TRBJ2-7, with 14 bases lining up with TRBD2. V was pared by 3 bases and J by 3 bases, with 16 bases of the junction left unmatched. The CDR3 has 20 amino acids. The germline V gene has CDR1 SNHLY and CDR2 FYNNEI. Full variable domain (rest looked up from reference TRBV2 and TRBJ2-7): EPEVTQTPSHQVTQMGQEVILRCVPISNHLYFYWYRQILGQKVEFLVSFYNNEISEKSEIFDDQFSVERPDGSNFTLKIRSTKLEDSAMYFCASSDEGTSGSIGGDYEQYFGPGTRLTVT.